Each of the 21 T cell receptor beta chains below was sequenced from the same sample in a study of blood T cell repertoires in COVID-19. Method: immunoSEQ multiplex PCR; TCRdb's copy keeps in-frame clones and lacks some. This sample yields 110,000 to 150,000 clones, of which 70% to 90% are seen a single time; around 2.9% belongs to the top ten. Sequences were obtained from peripheral blood. These receptors originate from a man aged 50-59 years with acute or convalescent COVID-19.

This clone was seen just once. The CDR3 reads CASSPPGFGYTF. The CDR3 coding sequence is TGTGCCAGTTCCCCCCCGGGGTTTGGCTACACCTTC. The rearrangement links TRBV19 to TRBJ1-2, with D unclear. Germline-derived CDR1 and CDR2 are LNHDA and SQIVND (reference sequence). Trimming shortened V by 8 bases and J by 7 bases, and 14 bases separated the two germline ends. CDR3 length: 12 amino acids.

The chain is built from TRBV7-9 and TRBJ1-3; D unresolved. Germline V CDR1 and CDR2: SEHNR, FQNEAQ (reference sequence). The CDR3 is made up of 15 amino acids. Trimming took off 0 bases at V and 4 bases at J, with 10 bases between the two ends. In DNA form, the CDR3 reads TGTGCCAGCAGCTTAGCTGGAGCCCTCGGAAACACCATATATTTT. Translating gives CASSLAGALGNTIYF.

The rearrangement links TRBV19 to TRBJ2-7; D is uncertain. The CDR3 length is 15 residues. From germline, CDR1 is LNHDA and CDR2 SQIVND (reference sequence). V dropped 3 bases and J dropped 0 bases, with 12 bases sitting between them. DNA of the CDR3: TGTGCCAGTAGTATTAGGCAGGCCGGCTCCTACGAGCAGTACTTC. Translation: CASSIRQAGSYEQYF.

This clone has only one observation. The chain carries TRBV2 and TRBJ2-1, with 13 bases matching TRBD2. Germline CDR1 SNHLY, CDR2 FYNNEI. This CDR3 region has 16 residues. The V gene end was trimmed by 3 bases and the J gene end by 4 bases; junction bases not matched to a gene: 3. CDR3 sequence reads: CASSDGGLAGYNEQFF. CDR3 nucleotide sequence: TGTGCCAGCAGTGATGGGGGACTAGCGGGGTACAATGAGCAGTTCTTC.

The chain uses TRBV6-5 and TRBJ2-7, with 7 positions matching TRBD2. This CDR3 contains 15 residues. V lost 6 bases, J lost 6 bases, and 14 bases stayed unmatched. Germline CDR1 is MNHEY and CDR2 is SVGAGI. The CDR3 sequence: CASSPRWAGVREQYF. Here the CDR3 DNA reads TGTGCCAGCAGCCCACGGTGGGCGGGAGTTCGCGAGCAGTACTTC.

The V gene is TRBV5-5, the J gene TRBJ2-7, with D perhaps TRBD2 (6 bases). V was clipped by 4 bases and J by 12 bases, with 17 bases between them. Germline V gene sequence: CDR1 SGHKS, CDR2 YYEKEE (reference sequence). The CDR3 has 12 amino acids. The CDR3 nucleotides are TGTGCCAGCAGCCCAGGGACTTCCAACGGGTACTTC. This encodes CASSPGTSNGYF. Supplemented by reference TRBV5-5 and TRBJ2-7, the full variable domain reads DAGVTQSPTHLIKTRGQQVTLRCSPISGHKSVSWYQQVLGQGPQFIFQYYEKEERGRGNFPDRFSARQFPNYSSELNVNALLLGDSALYLCASSPGTSNGYFGPGTRLTVT.

The chain carries TRBV6-5 and TRBJ2-7; possibly TRBD1 for D (5 bases). V was shortened by 6 bases and J by 4 bases, with 16 bases between the two germline ends. CDR3 length equals 14 residues. Germline CDR1 and CDR2: MNHEY and SVGAGI. The CDR3 protein is CASSAGLPPYEQYF. The CDR3 bases are TGTGCCAGCAGCGCAGGGCTTCCACCTTACGAGCAGTACTTC.

The rearrangement joins TRBV27 to TRBJ1-2; 9 bases are shared with TRBD1. The CDR3 spans 15 residues. Germline CDR1 MNHEY, CDR2 SMNVEV (reference sequence). V shed 1 base, J shed 4 bases, and the junction held 4 bases outside the gene matches. The chain's CDR3 is CASSLLGQGTYGYTF. CDR3 in DNA: TGTGCCAGCAGTTTATTGGGACAGGGTACCTATGGCTACACCTTC.

Regarding this clone: In the same sample, other DNA sequences code for this CDR3. This sequence joins TRBV5-1 and TRBJ1-3; D uncertain. The V end lost 0 bases, the J end lost 0 bases, and 4 bases lay between the germline ends. The CDR3 length is 14 residues. The germline V gene has CDR1 SGHRS and CDR2 YFSETQ. The CDR3 DNA sequence: TGCGCCAGCAGCTTGGACGGCTCTGGAAACACCATATATTTT. Translated: CASSLDGSGNTIYF.

The V and J genes are TRBV9 and TRBJ1-2, with D possibly TRBD1 on 5 matching bases. The CDR3 extends over 14 amino acids. With 0 bases removed from V and 3 bases from J, the gap between germline ends came to 9 bases. The V gene's germline CDR1 is SGDLS and CDR2 YYNGEE. CDR3 coding DNA: TGTGCCAGCAGCGTAGATCAGGGCTACTATGGCTACACCTTC. Amino acids: CASSVDQGYYGYTF.

J is TRBJ1-6 and V is TRBV18; D possibly corresponds to TRBD1 (6 bases). There are 14 residues in the CDR3. The V gene's germline CDR1 is KGHSH and CDR2 LQKENI. The V and J ends lost 4 bases and 6 bases respectively, with 10 bases between them. The chain's CDR3 is CASSLGTLNSPLHF. CDR3 coding DNA: TGTGCCAGCTCACTAGGGACACTTAATTCACCCCTCCACTTT.

V and J are TRBV19 and TRBJ1-6; a weak D match, TRBD1 (6 bases). The ends were cut back, 5 bases at V and 5 bases at J, with 16 bases in the middle. The CDR3 covers 16 residues. Per germline, CDR1 LNHDA and CDR2 SQIVND (reference sequence). CDR3 in DNA: TGTGCCAGTAGTTTCCGGACAGCCCAGAATAATTCACCCCTCCACTTT. It yields the protein CASSFRTAQNNSPLHF.

The chain is built from TRBV14 and TRBJ1-1; a possible D gene is TRBD1 (5 bases). This CDR3 has 16 amino acids. Germline V lookup: CDR1 SGHDN, CDR2 FVKESK. The V end was cut by 5 bases, the J end by 1 base, with 17 bases between. The CDR3 reads CASSGDSKTWNTEAFF. CDR3 DNA sequence: TGTGCCAGCAGCGGAGACAGTAAAACATGGAACACTGAAGCTTTCTTT.

CDR3 residues: CASSLVLAGGSTDTQYF. The DNA of the CDR3 is TGTGCCAGCAGCTTAGTCCTAGCGGGAGGAAGCACAGATACGCAGTATTTT. The chain carries TRBV13 and TRBJ2-3, with TRBD2 matching over 11 bases. Germline CDR1 PRHDT, CDR2 FYEKMQ (reference sequence). Germline trimming cut 1 base from V and 0 bases from J; bases unmatched to any gene: 3. CDR3 length: 17 residues.

The chain recombines TRBV5-4 with TRBJ1-1; TRBD1 aligns across 7 bases. Germline trimming cut 4 bases from V and 3 bases from J; bases unmatched to any gene: 6. CDR1 SGHNT and CDR2 YYREEE come from the germline V gene (reference sequence). The CDR3 runs 14 residues. In nucleotides, the CDR3 is TGTGCCAGCAGCAAACCTGACAGGGACACTGAAGCTTTCTTT. It codes for CASSKPDRDTEAFF.

V and J are TRBV2 and TRBJ2-7, with 7 bases matching TRBD2. Germline CDR1 is SNHLY and CDR2 is FYNNEI. The trim removed 6 bases at V and 2 bases at J, leaving 7 bases unmatched. This CDR3 is built from 14 residues. The CDR3 bases are TGTGCCAGCAGGGGACCCCGGGGGGCCTACGAGCAGTACTTC. Translated: CASRGPRGAYEQYF. Using reference TRBV2 and TRBJ2-7 for the parts outside the CDR3, the full variable domain is EPEVTQTPSHQVTQMGQEVILRCVPISNHLYFYWYRQILGQKVEFLVSFYNNEISEKSEIFDDQFSVERPDGSNFTLKIRSTKLEDSAMYFCASRGPRGAYEQYFGPGTRLTVT.

This chain links TRBV7-9 with TRBJ2-1; 7 bases fit TRBD2. The V gene end was trimmed by 5 bases and the J gene end by 8 bases; junction bases not matched to a gene: 15. Germline-derived CDR1 and CDR2 are SEHNR and FQNEAQ (reference sequence). This CDR3 has 16 residues. In DNA, the CDR3 is TGTGCCAGCAGCGATAACGGCCTCCGGGGGAGGGATGAGCAGTTCTTC. It is translated as CASSDNGLRGRDEQFF.

CDR3 amino acids: CASSPGTGEYGYTF. CDR3 DNA: TGTGCCAGCAGTCCGGGGACAGGGGAATATGGCTACACCTTC. The rearrangement joins TRBV6-5 to TRBJ1-2; TRBD1 matches at 10 bases. This CDR3 contains 14 residues. V lost 5 bases, J lost 5 bases, and 5 bases stayed unmatched. Germline V lookup: CDR1 MNHEY, CDR2 SVGAGI.

This clone was picked up one time. The chain is built from TRBV3-1 (or the pseudogene TRBV3-2) and TRBJ1-1; D possibly corresponds to TRBD1 (6 bases). The ends were cut back, 4 bases at V and 5 bases at J, with 17 bases in the middle. The CDR3 covers 15 residues. Germline V CDR1 and CDR2: LGHDT, YNNKEL (reference sequence). CDR3 protein: CASSLGGGRTTEAFF. The CDR3 nucleotides read TGTGCCAGCAGCCTAGGGGGGGGGAGAACAACTGAAGCTTTCTTT.

The chain combines TRBV4-2 with TRBJ1-1; D remains unclear. The germline gives CDR1 LGHNA, CDR2 YNFKEQ. V was trimmed by 3 bases and J by 4 bases, leaving 15 bases between them. This CDR3 comprises 15 residues. CDR3 loop: CASSQAGYSGTEAFF. The CDR3 nucleotides are TGTGCCAGCAGCCAGGCCGGGTATTCGGGCACTGAAGCTTTCTTT.

The chain joins TRBV12-3 or TRBV12-4 to TRBJ1-2; D is possibly TRBD1 (6 bases). Trimming removed 5 bases at V and 6 bases at J, with 13 bases between. The CDR3 sequence is 13 residues long. The CDR3 here is CASSTGQINGYTF. In nucleotides, the CDR3 is TGTGCCAGCAGTACGGGACAAATAAATGGCTACACCTTC.